This is a list of T cell receptor beta chains from one sample in a study of blood T cell repertoires in COVID-19. Method: immunoSEQ multiplex PCR; TCRdb's copy keeps in-frame clones and lacks some. The sample yields approximately 210,000 clones, less than 90% seen once. The specimen was peripheral blood. These receptors were obtained from a man in his forties with acute or convalescent COVID-19. CDR3s include the opening cysteine and the closing phenylalanine or tryptophan. The order of the fields is V gene, clone size, D gene, J gene, CDR3 protein, CDR3 DNA. The D gene is left open where the match is weak. Part of the rows lack a size; the others show once, few, many or a class for expanded clones.

TRBV10-2	-	TRBD1	TRBJ1-1	CASREYRGVNTEAFF	TGCGCCAGCAGGGAGTACAGGGGGGTGAACACTGAAGCTTTCTTT
TRBV19	-	-	TRBJ1-2	CASSISSEGGADGYTF	TGTGCCAGTAGTATTTCCTCTGAGGGCGGTGCGGATGGCTACACCTTC
TRBV2	-	-	TRBJ2-7	CAIQGRPYEQYF	TGTGCCATTCAGGGTCGTCCCTACGAGCAGTACTTC
TRBV9	-	-	TRBJ2-3	CASSVVAARFSSTDTQYF	TGTGCCAGCAGCGTAGTAGCTGCCCGCTTTTCTAGCACAGATACGCAGTATTTT
TRBV19	-	TRBD2	TRBJ2-1	CASSILAGGLSYNEQFF	TGTGCCAGTAGTATTTTAGCGGGAGGACTCTCCTACAATGAGCAGTTCTTC
TRBV27	-	-	TRBJ2-1	CASSLRAGAYNEQFF	TGTGCCAGCAGTTTAAGAGCAGGCGCCTACAATGAGCAGTTCTTC
TRBV5-1	-	-	TRBJ1-6	CASSLVGSSYNSPLHF	TGCGCCAGCAGCTTGGTGGGGAGCTCCTATAATTCACCCCTCCACTTT
TRBV2	once	TRBD1	TRBJ2-7	CASTEQGTSSYEQYF	TGTGCCAGCACCGAACAGGGGACGAGCTCCTACGAGCAGTACTTC
TRBV5-1	once	TRBD2	TRBJ2-7	CANPVRGSYEQYF	TGCGCCAATCCGGTGCGGGGGTCCTACGAGCAGTACTTC
TRBV9	-	TRBD1	TRBJ2-1	CASSLGQGAFNEQFF	TGTGCCAGCAGCTTGGGACAGGGGGCTTTCAATGAGCAGTTCTTC
TRBV21-1	-	-	TRBJ2-1	CASSKRTSGRSLLGEQFF	TGTGCCAGCAGCAAACGGACTAGCGGGAGGTCCTTACTTGGTGAGCAGTTCTTC
TRBV4-1	once	-	TRBJ1-1	CASSSLAVVVNTEAFF	TGCGCCAGCAGCTCGCTTGCCGTCGTAGTGAACACTGAAGCTTTCTTT
TRBV11-1	-	-	TRBJ2-7	CASSLTDHEQYF	TGTGCCAGCAGCCTGACAGACCACGAGCAGTACTTC
TRBV19	-	-	TRBJ2-1	CASSIQGQKQFF	TGTGCCAGTAGTATCCAGGGACAAAAGCAGTTCTTC
TRBV27	-	-	TRBJ2-7	CASSFKAGLRYEQYF	TGTGCCAGCAGTTTCAAGGCGGGACTGCGCTACGAGCAGTACTTC
TRBV5-4	-	-	TRBJ1-5	CASSLAGNQPQHF	TGTGCCAGCAGCTTGGCAGGCAATCAGCCCCAGCATTTT
TRBV7-2	-	-	TRBJ2-7	CASSLGGATYEQYF	TGTGCCAGCAGCTTAGGCGGTGCTACCTACGAGCAGTACTTC
TRBV21-1	-	-	TRBJ1-2	CASSKIAVWLTCLYSNYGYTF	TGTGCCAGCAGCAAAATCGCGGTTTGGTTGACCTGTCTATATTCTAACTATGGCTACACCTTC
TRBV30	-	-	TRBJ1-4	CAWTGQGIEKLFF	TGTGCCTGGACTGGTCAGGGGATTGAAAAACTGTTTTTT
TRBV4-2	few	TRBD2	TRBJ2-1	CASSQEPTAGARNEQFF	TGTGCCAGCAGCCAAGAACCGACAGCGGGAGCAAGGAATGAGCAGTTCTTC
TRBV6-6	-	-	TRBJ2-5	CASSYPPEAQYF	TGTGCCAGCAGTTACCCCCCAGAGGCCCAGTACTTC
TRBV19	-	TRBD1	TRBJ1-2	CASRRDRGDYGYTF	TGTGCCAGTAGGCGGGACAGGGGGGACTATGGCTACACCTTC
TRBV5-1	-	-	TRBJ2-1	CASSPTVGEQFF	TGCGCCAGCAGCCCTACAGTGGGTGAGCAGTTCTTC
TRBV5-1	once	TRBD2	TRBJ2-1	CASSLGTSGGYNEQFF	TGCGCCAGCAGCTTGGGGACTAGCGGGGGTTACAATGAGCAGTTCTTC
TRBV7-9	-	-	TRBJ2-1	CASSPAVVNEQFF	TGTGCCAGCAGTCCAGCGGTGGTAAATGAGCAGTTCTTC
TRBV6-5	-	TRBD1	TRBJ1-5	CASSYSSTGAQPQHF	TGTGCCAGCAGTTACTCGTCGACAGGGGCTCAGCCCCAGCATTTT
TRBV28	once	TRBD2	TRBJ2-1	CASSFLAGGRNEQFF	TGTGCCAGCAGTTTTCTAGCGGGAGGTCGGAATGAGCAGTTCTTC
TRBV2	many	TRBD1	TRBJ1-5	CASSGTGGVQPQHF	TGTGCCAGCAGTGGGACAGGGGGCGTCCAGCCCCAGCATTTT
TRBV27	-	TRBD1	TRBJ1-2	CASSLQGNYGYTF	TGTGCCAGCAGCTTACAGGGGAACTATGGCTACACCTTC
TRBV7-6	-	-	TRBJ1-4	CASSLGTRAQKLFF	TGTGCCAGCAGCTTAGGGACAAGGGCCCAAAAACTGTTTTTT
TRBV19	once	TRBD1	TRBJ1-1	CASTWDRMGTEAFF	TGTGCCAGTACTTGGGACAGGATGGGGACTGAAGCTTTCTTT
TRBV6-5	-	-	TRBJ1-2	CASSMTELGYTF	TGTGCCAGCAGTATGACAGAGTTAGGCTACACCTTC
TRBV6-2/TRBV6-3	-	-	TRBJ1-1	CASSYTGGAEAFF	TGTGCCAGCAGTTACACGGGAGGGGCTGAAGCTTTCTTT
TRBV27	-	-	TRBJ2-7	CASRRQGPYEQYF	TGTGCCAGCAGGCGGCAGGGGCCCTACGAGCAGTACTTC
TRBV11-1	-	-	TRBJ1-2	CASSLLRGSGYTF	TGTGCCAGCAGCTTACTACGGGGAAGTGGCTACACCTTC
TRBV7-9	-	TRBD2	TRBJ2-7	CASSLHSGLASYEQYF	TGTGCCAGCAGCCTCCACAGCGGACTAGCGAGCTACGAGCAGTACTTC
TRBV6-5	once	-	TRBJ2-7	CASSSRRGRSYEQYF	TGTGCCAGCTCATCCAGGAGGGGAAGGTCCTACGAGCAGTACTTC